These 3 T cell receptor beta chains share one sample of origin, sequenced in a study of shared clonotypes between healthy human individuals. Method: immunoSEQ multiplex PCR; TCRdb's copy keeps in-frame clones and lacks some. This sample yields some 2,500,000 clones, of which under 95% are seen a single time; more than 0.35% belongs to the top ten. The sequenced sample consisted of naive CD4+ T cells from PBMCs. The subset: CD45RA+ positively selected. The receptors stem from a man younger than 30 in good health. Some clones in this sample may be carry-over from other donors' samples.

The V call is TRBV7-9, the J call TRBJ1-1; the match to TRBD1 covers 10 bases. J was trimmed by 1 base and V by 5 bases; bases with no gene match: 10. Germline V gene sequence: CDR1 SEHNR, CDR2 FQNEAQ (reference sequence). This CDR3 comprises 17 residues. The CDR3 region is CASSLRTGGITNTEAFF. CDR3 coding DNA: TGTGCCAGCAGCCTACGGACAGGGGGGATAACGAACACTGAAGCTTTCTTT.

A remark on this clone: This same CDR3 is encoded by further DNA sequences in the sample. J is TRBJ2-2 and V is TRBV5-1, with TRBD1 as a possible D gene (7 bases). From germline, CDR1 is SGHRS and CDR2 YFSETQ. This CDR3 region has 16 residues. Trimming removed 4 bases at V and 2 bases at J, with 15 bases between. The CDR3 coding sequence is TGCGCCAGCAGCCCCCGGGGGACAGAAAACACCGGGGAGCTGTTTTTT. Protein product: CASSPRGTENTGELFF.

The chain couples TRBV5-1 to TRBJ1-1, with D unresolved. Trimming pared 6 bases from V and 0 bases from J, leaving 12 bases between. From germline, CDR1 is SGHRS and CDR2 YFSETQ. The CDR3 covers 14 residues. The CDR3 nucleotides read TGCGCCAGCAAGTTAAGACTCTTGAACACTGAAGCTTTCTTT. It yields the protein CASKLRLLNTEAFF.